Below, 21 T cell receptor beta chains from the same sample are listed, as sequenced in a study of cytomegalovirus exposure and HLA in healthy donors. 60 Vbeta and 13 Jbeta primers were used in PCR. Profiling relied on immunoSEQ multiplex PCR, and the TCRdb table lists in-frame clones only, not all of them. In the table there are 180,000 or so clones, 60% to 80% of which are singletons. Sequenced sample: PBMCs. The source is a man over 45 in good health and CMV-seropositive.

The chain links TRBV5-8 to TRBJ1-2; 8 nucleotides line up with TRBD1. Germline V gene data show CDR1 as SGHTS and CDR2 as YDEGEE. V was pared by 0 bases and J by 4 bases, with 5 bases of the junction left unmatched. The CDR3 length is 15 residues. CDR3 nucleotide sequence: TGTGCCAGCAGCTTGGTAGGGACAGGTTTCTATGGCTACACCTTC. Translation gives CASSLVGTGFYGYTF.

The chain employs TRBV19 and TRBJ1-6, with TRBD1 matching over 7 bases. This CDR3 region has 15 residues. Germline trimming cut 4 bases from V and 7 bases from J; bases unmatched to any gene: 7. Germline V lookup: CDR1 LNHDA, CDR2 SQIVND (reference sequence). DNA for the CDR3: TGTGCCAGTAGTAGCCACAGGGGACCGAATTCACCCCTCCACTTT. This encodes CASSSHRGPNSPLHF.

The V call is TRBV6-4, the J call TRBJ2-3; 8 bases are shared with TRBD1. Unmatched junction bases numbered 1, after V lost 4 bases and J lost 4 bases. Germline CDR1 and CDR2: MRHNA and SNTAGT. The CDR3 is made up of 13 amino acids. CDR3 amino acids: CASSAQGADTQYF. CDR3 DNA: TGTGCCAGCAGTGCACAGGGGGCAGATACGCAGTATTTT.

This clone turned up a few times. The rearrangement joins TRBV5-1 to TRBJ1-2; TRBD1 aligns across 11 bases. Germline-derived CDR1 and CDR2 are SGHRS and YFSETQ. The CDR3 spans 14 residues. V lost 3 bases, J lost 6 bases, and 4 bases stayed unmatched. The CDR3 DNA sequence: TGCGCCAGCAGCTACGGACAGGGGGCAGATGGCTACACCTTC. It translates to CASSYGQGADGYTF. Complete variable domain (other parts from reference TRBV5-1 and TRBJ1-2): KAGVTQTPRYLIKTRGQQVTLSCSPISGHRSVSWYQQTPGQGLQFLFEYFSETQRNKGNFPGRFSGRQFSNSRSEMNVSTLELGDSALYLCASSYGQGADGYTFGSGTRLTVV.

The V call is TRBV6-1, the J call TRBJ2-7, with D perhaps TRBD2 (5 bases). The V gene lost 3 bases and the J gene lost 7 bases, with 13 bases spanning the gap. This CDR3 is 13 amino acids long. Germline loops: CDR1 MNHNS, CDR2 SASEGT. The DNA of the CDR3 is TGTGCCAGCAGTGATCCGGGCAGGAGGGAGCAGTACGTC. Residues: CASSDPGRREQYV.

The CDR3, as DNA: TGCGCCAGCAGTCATTATTACAGGGTGAGGGGCTACACCGGGGAGCTGTTTTTT. This translates into CASSHYYRVRGYTGELFF. The chain links TRBV23-1 to TRBJ2-2, with D possibly TRBD1 on 6 matching bases. TRBV23-1 is labeled an ORF, and its function is uncertain. Trimming pared 3 bases from V and 3 bases from J, leaving 20 bases between. The CDR3 runs to 18 residues.

The rearrangement uses TRBV5-1 and TRBJ2-2; weak D call: TRBD1 (6 bases). V dropped 0 bases and J dropped 3 bases, with 12 bases sitting between them. Germline loops: CDR1 SGHRS, CDR2 YFSETQ. This CDR3 spans 16 amino acids. CDR3 protein: CASSLVPGHDTGELFF. CDR3 in DNA: TGCGCCAGCAGCTTGGTCCCGGGACACGACACCGGGGAGCTGTTTTTT.

The rearrangement joins TRBV4-3 to TRBJ2-3; 9 bases fit TRBD2. The CDR3 is made up of 17 amino acids. The V segment lost 3 bases and the J segment 4 bases; nucleotides outside the gene matches: 11. Germline assignment: CDR1 LGHNA and CDR2 YSLEER. DNA of the CDR3: TGCGCCAGCAGCCAGACCAGTGGAGCGGGGGGTTCAGATACGCAGTATTTT. This encodes CASSQTSGAGGSDTQYF.

The chain joins TRBV18 to TRBJ1-4; 7 nucleotides agree with TRBD1. CDR1 and CDR2 from the germline V gene are KGHSH and LQKENI. The CDR3 sequence is 15 residues long. V shed 3 bases and J 4 bases; nucleotides not matched to a gene: 5. CDR3 nucleotide sequence: TGTGCCAGCTCACCCGACAGGGATGATAATGAAAAACTGTTTTTT. This codes for CASSPDRDDNEKLFF.

J is TRBJ1-2 and V is TRBV7-9; D might be TRBD1 (5 bases). The CDR3 runs to 13 residues. Germline CDR1 and CDR2: SEHNR and FQNEAQ (reference sequence). V lost 3 bases to trimming and J lost 7 bases, with 12 bases between them. CDR3 in amino acids: CASSFGAGFGYTF. The CDR3 bases are TGTGCCAGCAGCTTTGGGGCTGGGTTTGGCTACACCTTC.

This rearrangement joins TRBV28 to TRBJ2-5, with a tentative D call TRBD2 (5 bases). The CDR3 totals 14 residues. Germline V gene lookup returns CDR1 MDHEN and CDR2 SYDVKM. V dropped 3 bases and J dropped 2 bases, with 10 bases sitting between them. CDR3 sequence: CASSFRLRQETQYF. For the CDR3, the DNA is TGTGCCAGCAGTTTCAGACTACGTCAAGAGACCCAGTACTTC. The entire variable domain, with the rest obtained from reference TRBV28 and TRBJ2-5, is as follows: DVKVTQSSRYLVKRTGEKVFLECVQDMDHENMFWYRQDPGLGLRLIYFSYDVKMKEKGDIPEGYSVSREKKERFSLILESASTNQTSMYLCASSFRLRQETQYFGPGTRLLVL.

V usage is TRBV6-4 and J usage is TRBJ1-5; D uncertain. CDR1 and CDR2 (germline): MRHNA, SNTAGT. Trimming cost V 5 bases and J 2 bases, with 13 bases left between them. The CDR3 length is 15 residues. The CDR3 nucleotides are TGTGCCAGCAGTTCGAGGGCTTATGGCAATCAGCCCCAGCATTTT. The encoded protein is CASSSRAYGNQPQHF.

The chain is built from TRBV19 and TRBJ1-3; D gene unclear. V was clipped by 7 bases and J by 3 bases, with 10 bases between them. CDR3 size: 13 residues. From germline, CDR1 is LNHDA and CDR2 SQIVND (reference sequence). The CDR3 sequence is CASNPGNGNTIYF. CDR3 nucleotide sequence: TGTGCCAGTAATCCGGGGAATGGAAACACCATATATTTT.

The rearrangement links TRBV6-5 to TRBJ1-2; D call uncertain. The CDR3 runs to 13 residues. The V end lost 6 bases, the J end lost 3 bases, and 11 bases lay between the germline ends. The germline V gene has CDR1 MNHEY and CDR2 SVGAGI. CDR3 sequence reads: CASRPGSDYGYTF. In nucleotides, the CDR3 is TGTGCCAGCAGACCCGGGAGCGACTATGGCTACACCTTC.

This chain uses TRBV5-1 with TRBJ1-4; D is possibly TRBD1 (5 bases). The CDR3 contains 15 residues. Germline CDR1 and CDR2: SGHRS and YFSETQ. Trimming left V 4 bases short and J 6 bases short, with 16 bases between. The CDR3 sequence is CASSQDPGSDEKLFF. The CDR3 DNA sequence: TGCGCCAGCAGCCAGGATCCAGGGTCGGATGAAAAACTGTTTTTT.

The chain has TRBV6-6 and TRBJ1-5; unclear D gene. There are 13 residues in the CDR3. V was cut by 2 bases and J by 1 base, with 3 bases left in between. The germline V gene encodes CDR1 MNHNY and CDR2 SVGAGI (reference sequence). CDR3 residues: CASSYESNQPQHF. The CDR3 DNA reads TGTGCCAGCAGTTACGAGAGCAATCAGCCCCAGCATTTT.

Here the CDR3 reads CASSWTGFQNTGELFF. The DNA of the CDR3 is TGTGCCAGCAGTTGGACAGGGTTTCAGAACACCGGGGAGCTGTTTTTT. This chain links TRBV6-5 with TRBJ2-2; 8 bases match TRBD1. The CDR3 extends over 16 amino acids. Germline CDR1 reads MNHEY; CDR2 reads SVGAGI. With 4 bases clipped from V and 1 base from J, the junction kept 5 bases outside the gene matches.

The chain has TRBV28 and TRBJ1-2; D is uncertain. Looked up from germline, CDR1 is MDHEN and CDR2 is SYDVKM. The CDR3 sequence is 13 residues long. V lost 4 bases and J lost 1, with 7 bases in between. The CDR3 DNA sequence: TGTGCCAGCAGTTACAGAAATAACTATGGCTACACCTTC. Its protein is CASSYRNNYGYTF.

This chain connects TRBV11-2 to TRBJ2-1, with 7 bases aligning to TRBD2. This CDR3 is 15 amino acids long. Germline loops: CDR1 SGHAT, CDR2 FQNNGV. J lost 10 bases, V lost 0 bases, and 9 bases had no gene match. The CDR3 nucleotides read TGTGCCAGCAGCTTAGAGGTTTCGGGGAGGGAAGAGCAGTTCTTC. It is translated as CASSLEVSGREEQFF.

This clone was seen a single time. A junction boundary mismatches the germline segment, possibly from a read error. The gene calls are TRBV4-3 and TRBJ1-2, with a tentative D call TRBD1 (6 bases). Germline CDR1 LGHNA, CDR2 YSLEER. This CDR3 contains 15 residues. CDR3 sequence reads: CTSSAGGGIFSGYTF. The CDR3, as DNA: TGCACCAGCAGCGCGGGAGGGGGGATCTTCTCTGGCTACACCTTC.

This clone was counted once. This sequence joins TRBV5-1 and TRBJ2-1, with 11 bases lining up with TRBD2. The germline CDR1 and CDR2 sequences are SGHRS and YFSETQ. The CDR3 contains 14 residues. Losses at the gene ends were 6 bases for V and 10 bases for J; bases not matched to a gene: 9. The CDR3 nucleotides read TGCGCCAGCAAACGTAGCGGGGGGGCAGGAGAGCAGTTCTTC. Its protein product is CASKRSGGAGEQFF.